A single sample gave rise to the 10 T cell receptor beta chains below, sequenced in a study of shared clonotypes between healthy human individuals (dated by TCRdb to 2020 to 2022). The method behind the library was the immunoSEQ multiplex PCR assay. TCRdb mirrors the immuneACCESS table, restricted to in-frame sequences. Some clones are absent from its copies; in checked studies, under half trace to an unresolved V gene, and the reason for the others is unknown. The sample includes about 690,000 clones, with around 90% observed a single time. The ten largest clones add up to about a third of the sample. The sequenced material came from memory CD8+ T cells from PBMCs. The meaning of the sample's cell subset or site label: CD45RO+ cells pooled with CCR7-negative TemRA cells. The receptors were gathered from a man aged 18 to 30 in good health. Some clones in this sample may be carry-over from other donors' samples.

This chain joins TRBV5-1 and TRBJ2-7; possible D gene TRBD1, 5 bases. Between the trimmed V and J ends, which lost 5 bases and 2 bases, there was a span of 17 bases. The V gene's germline CDR1 is SGHRS and CDR2 YFSETQ. The CDR3 covers 15 residues. This chain's CDR3 is CASRNSGNGAYEQYF. In nucleotides, the CDR3 is TGCGCCAGCAGGAATTCAGGGAATGGGGCCTACGAGCAGTACTTC.

This clone has just one count. J is TRBJ2-1 and V is TRBV15; D may match TRBD1 or TRBD2 (5 bases each). From germline, CDR1 is LNHNV and CDR2 YYDKDF (reference sequence). This CDR3 spans 16 amino acids. Trimming left V 1 base short and J 8 bases short, with 18 bases between. The CDR3 DNA follows: TGTGCCACCAGCAGAGTATGGGACGCGGGCGGAGATGAGCAGTTCTTC. This codes for CATSRVWDAGGDEQFF.

The chain has TRBV6-1 and TRBJ2-7; 13 bases line up with TRBD2. Germline V gene sequence: CDR1 MNHNS, CDR2 SASEGT. The junction had 4 bases not matched to a gene; V was cut back by 0 bases and J by 2 bases. The CDR3 sequence is 17 residues long. CDR3 coding DNA: TGTGCCAGCAGTGAAGCTTCAGGACTAGCGGGAGCCTACGAGCAGTACTTC. Its protein is CASSEASGLAGAYEQYF.

J is TRBJ2-5 and V is TRBV5-5; D is unresolved. Trimming took 0 bases from V and 7 from J, leaving 13 bases between them. The CDR3 runs to 14 residues. Germline V gene data show CDR1 as SGHKS and CDR2 as YYEKEE (reference sequence). The CDR3 sequence is CASSLDADFWTQYF. In DNA, the CDR3 is TGTGCCAGCAGCTTGGATGCAGACTTCTGGACCCAGTACTTC.

With regard to this clone: The same CDR3 arises from other DNA sequences in this sample as well. The rearrangement uses TRBV27 and TRBJ1-2; D might be TRBD1 (6 bases). The germline gives CDR1 MNHEY, CDR2 SMNVEV (reference sequence). The length of the CDR3 is 14 residues. The V and J ends lost 0 bases and 2 bases respectively, with 7 bases between them. The DNA for the CDR3 is TGTGCCAGCAGTTTATCGCAGGGGAACTATGGCTACACCTTC. The encoded protein is CASSLSQGNYGYTF.

The rearrangement joins TRBV7-8 to TRBJ1-1; D remains ambiguous. The germline V gene encodes CDR1 SGHVS and CDR2 FQNEAQ. Trimming left V 3 bases short and J 4 bases short, with 9 bases between. The CDR3 covers 13 residues. CDR3 DNA sequence: TGTGCCAGCAGCTTTCCAGTCGGCACTGAAGCTTTCTTT. It yields the protein CASSFPVGTEAFF.

V is TRBV27 and J is TRBJ2-1, with a weak D call TRBD1 (6 bases). V dropped 6 bases and J dropped 4 bases, with 16 bases sitting between them. CDR1 is MNHEY, CDR2 SMNVEV, per germline (reference sequence). This CDR3 spans 15 amino acids. DNA for the CDR3: TGTGCCAGCAGACCCACAGGGTTTAAGTACAATGAGCAGTTCTTC. Its protein is CASRPTGFKYNEQFF.

This clone came up once. The chain has TRBV7-3 and TRBJ1-1, with a possible D match to TRBD1 (6 bases). The CDR3 has 14 amino acids. The V end lost 1 base, the J end lost 4 bases, and 10 bases lay between the germline ends. CDR1 is SGHTA, CDR2 FQGTGA, per germline. The CDR3 loop is CASSLRGRSTEAFF. The CDR3, as DNA: TGTGCCAGCAGCTTAAGGGGGCGAAGCACTGAAGCTTTCTTT.

The J gene is TRBJ1-1, the V gene TRBV7-9; TRBD1 might be the D (6 bases). V shed 5 bases and J shed 6 bases, with 13 bases lying between them. There are 13 residues in the CDR3. Germline-derived CDR1 and CDR2 are SEHNR and FQNEAQ (reference sequence). CDR3 residues: CASSLYRAPEAFF. The CDR3 nucleotides are TGTGCCAGCAGCCTATACAGGGCCCCTGAAGCTTTCTTT.

The rearrangement joins TRBV4-1 to TRBJ1-1, with TRBD1 as a possible D gene (5 bases). The CDR3 covers 15 residues. Trimming took off 3 bases at V and 6 bases at J, with 17 bases between the two ends. Germline values: CDR1 MGHRA, CDR2 YSYEKL. The CDR3 coding sequence is TGCGCCAGCAGCCACGACAGCGCCCAGTCCGCTGAAGCTTTCTTT. Translation: CASSHDSAQSAEAFF.